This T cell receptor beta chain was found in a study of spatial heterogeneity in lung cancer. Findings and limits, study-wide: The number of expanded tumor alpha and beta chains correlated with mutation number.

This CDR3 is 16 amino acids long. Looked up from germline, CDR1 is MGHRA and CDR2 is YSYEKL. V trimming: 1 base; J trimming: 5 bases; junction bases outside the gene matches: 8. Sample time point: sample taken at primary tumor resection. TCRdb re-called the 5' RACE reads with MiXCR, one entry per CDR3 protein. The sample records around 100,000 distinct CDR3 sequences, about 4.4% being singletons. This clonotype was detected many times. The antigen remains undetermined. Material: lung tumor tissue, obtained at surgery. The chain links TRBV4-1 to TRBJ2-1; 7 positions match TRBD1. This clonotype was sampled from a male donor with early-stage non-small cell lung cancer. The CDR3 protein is CASSQADRVQNNEQFF. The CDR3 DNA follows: TGCGCCAGCAGCCAAGCCGACAGGGTCCAAAACAATGAGCAGTTCTTC.